The clone carrying this T cell receptor beta chain was recorded at least ten times. Unique molecular identifiers were incorporated during preparation of the TCRbeta library. One entry per CDR3 protein, called by TCRdb with MiXCR from the PCR reads. Found here are under 85,000 distinct CDR3 sequences, around a sixth of them singletons; the top ten hold 40% to 65%. This entry comes from a study of T-cell reconstitution after alpha-beta-depleted transplantation in children. This clonotype originated in a male patient between 2 and 10 years old who had a stem cell transplant for acute lymphoblastic leukemia, so the T cells may come from the graft donor. The sample in question was PBMCs, mostly from graft donor cells, obtained 360 days after TCRalphabeta/CD19-depleted stem cell transplant.

The CDR3 is CASSPRNRGTGNYEQYF. The CDR3 coding sequence is TGTGCCAGCAGCCCGAGAAATCGGGGGACAGGGAACTACGAGCAGTACTTC. This chain joins TRBV7-2 and TRBJ2-7; 9 positions agree with TRBD1. Trimming cost V 5 bases and J 3 bases; bases outside gene matches: 14. Germline values: CDR1 SGHTA, CDR2 FQGNSA. This CDR3 comprises 17 residues.